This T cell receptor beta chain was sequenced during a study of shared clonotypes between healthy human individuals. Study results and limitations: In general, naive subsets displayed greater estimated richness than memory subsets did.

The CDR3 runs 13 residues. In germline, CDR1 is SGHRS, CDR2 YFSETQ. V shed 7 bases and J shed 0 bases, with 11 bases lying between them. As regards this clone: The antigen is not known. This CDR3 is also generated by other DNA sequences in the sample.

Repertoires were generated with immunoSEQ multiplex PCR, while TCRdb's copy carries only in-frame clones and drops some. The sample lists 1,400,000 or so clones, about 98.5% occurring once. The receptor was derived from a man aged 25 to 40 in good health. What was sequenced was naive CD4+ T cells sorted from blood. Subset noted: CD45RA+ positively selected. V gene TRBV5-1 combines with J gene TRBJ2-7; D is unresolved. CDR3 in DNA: TGCGCCAGCTCCTTTGTCGGCTCCTACGAGCAGTACTTC. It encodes CASSFVGSYEQYF. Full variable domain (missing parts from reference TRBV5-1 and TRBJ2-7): KAGVTQTPRYLIKTRGQQVTLSCSPISGHRSVSWYQQTPGQGLQFLFEYFSETQRNKGNFPGRFSGRQFSNSRSEMNVSTLELGDSALYLCASSFVGSYEQYFGPGTRLTVT.